The 13 T cell receptor beta chains reported below all come from one sample, sequenced in a study of T-cell reconstitution after alpha-beta-depleted transplantation in children. Preparation of the TCRbeta library involved a method that used unique molecular identifiers. A single record per CDR3 protein comes from TCRdb applying MiXCR to the PCR reads. The top ten clones hold 2.4% of a sample with roughly 300,000 distinct CDR3 sequences, around 10% of them seen once. The sample in question was PBMCs from the stem cell graft donor, obtained from the stem cell graft. These receptors all come from a human donor who donated a stem cell graft to a child with acute lymphoblastic leukemia.

The chain has TRBV4-3 and TRBJ1-2, with no clear D. Trimming removed 0 bases from V and 2 bases from J, with 7 bases in between. This CDR3 spans 14 amino acids. The germline gives CDR1 LGHNA, CDR2 YSLEER. The CDR3: CASSQDRRNYGYTF. As DNA, the CDR3 is TGCGCCAGCAGCCAAGATCGGCGGAACTATGGCTACACCTTC.

This clonotype has ten or more counts. This chain links TRBV12-3 or TRBV12-4 with TRBJ1-2, with unresolved D. The CDR3 is 12 amino acids. Trimming cost V 4 bases and J 8 bases, with 11 bases left between them. This CDR3 reads CASSYSRGGYTF. Written as DNA, the CDR3 is TGTGCCAGCAGTTATTCGCGAGGCGGCTACACCTTC.

CDR3 region: CASSLTPGPNRVDTQYF. The CDR3 nucleotides read TGTGCCAGCAGCTTAACCCCAGGCCCGAATAGAGTAGATACGCAGTATTTT. The genes are TRBV7-3 and TRBJ2-3; D remains unclear. Per the germline V gene, CDR1 is SGHTA and CDR2 is FQGTGA. V gave up 0 bases and J gave up 5 bases, with 18 bases separating them. The CDR3 is 17 amino acids.

This clonotype has more than one count but fewer than ten. V gene TRBV12-3 or TRBV12-4 combines with J gene TRBJ2-3, with D maybe TRBD1 (6 bases). V was pared by 3 bases and J by 2 bases, with 18 bases between. The CDR3 has 17 residues. CDR3: CASSLTGWGSLTDTQYF. The CDR3 nucleotides read TGTGCCAGCAGTTTGACAGGTTGGGGATCCCTCACAGATACGCAGTATTTT.

This clonotype was seen more than once but under ten times. The CDR3 DNA reads TGTGCCAGCAGCCCACGCCGGGACAGGGGTGGAGAGACCCAGTACTTC. It encodes CASSPRRDRGGETQYF. The chain couples TRBV7-2 to TRBJ2-5; 10 bases are shared with TRBD1. The V gene's germline CDR1 is SGHTA and CDR2 FQGNSA. The CDR3 has 16 residues. V was pared by 5 bases and J by 4 bases, with 10 bases of the junction left unmatched.

This clonotype was seen more than once but under ten times. The chain has TRBV7-2 and TRBJ2-1; 8 bases line up with TRBD1. This CDR3 comprises 15 residues. Germline lookup yields CDR1 SGHTA and CDR2 FQGNSA. Trimming cost V 5 bases and J 6 bases; bases outside gene matches: 9. CDR3 in amino acids: CASSAGGARGNEQFF. CDR3 in DNA: TGTGCCAGCAGCGCAGGGGGCGCAAGGGGCAATGAGCAGTTCTTC.

This clonotype was seen a handful of times. The chain carries TRBV5-5 and TRBJ2-7; the match to TRBD2 covers 9 bases. The CDR3 has 16 residues. The germline gives CDR1 SGHKS, CDR2 YYEKEE (reference sequence). The J segment lost 2 bases and the V segment lost 0 bases, leaving 6 bases of the junction unmatched. The CDR3 sequence is CASSLEASGAAYEQYF. In DNA, the CDR3 is TGTGCCAGCAGCTTGGAGGCTAGCGGGGCCGCCTACGAGCAGTACTTC.

The chain recombines TRBV7-3 with TRBJ2-7; 7 bases are shared with TRBD1. The V and J ends lost 0 bases and 2 bases, in that order; junction bases with no gene match: 4. Per the germline V gene, CDR1 is SGHTA and CDR2 is FQGTGA. The length of the CDR3 is 15 residues. The CDR3: CASSLTPGQPYEQYF. The CDR3, as DNA: TGTGCCAGCAGCTTAACTCCGGGACAGCCCTACGAGCAGTACTTC.

The genes are TRBV12-3 or TRBV12-4 and TRBJ2-1; 8 bases are a match to TRBD2. The CDR3 runs to 13 residues. Germline trimming cut 6 bases from V and 6 bases from J; bases unmatched to any gene: 4. The CDR3 reads CASRGLALNEQFF. The CDR3 nucleotides read TGTGCCAGCAGAGGACTAGCCCTCAATGAGCAGTTCTTC.

This clonotype showed up many times. This chain links TRBV11-1 with TRBJ1-4; 7 nucleotides line up with TRBD1. This CDR3 has 16 residues. Germline-derived CDR1 and CDR2 are SGHAT and FQDESV (reference sequence). With 5 bases clipped from V and 8 bases from J, the junction kept 14 bases outside the gene matches. The chain's CDR3 is CASSQTPTGFGEKLFF. CDR3 DNA: TGTGCCAGCAGCCAAACCCCGACAGGGTTCGGAGAAAAACTGTTTTTT.

This clonotype was seen a handful of times. This rearrangement joins TRBV11-2 to TRBJ2-6; no reliable D call. V was cut by 1 base and J by 4 bases, with 17 bases left in between. Germline CDR1 and CDR2: SGHAT and FQNNGV. The CDR3 consists of 18 residues. The chain's CDR3 is CASSLVRAKGKGANVLTF. The CDR3 DNA reads as TGTGCCAGCAGCTTAGTTAGAGCAAAGGGAAAAGGGGCCAACGTCCTGACTTTC.

This clonotype was seen a few times. CDR3 bases: TGCAGTGCTAGAGATACCCGATTGGCCCAGTACTTC. Translating gives CSARDTRLAQYF. The V and J genes are TRBV20-1 and TRBJ2-5; no firm D call. Trimming removed 0 bases from V and 9 bases from J, with 11 bases in between. The CDR3 extends over 12 amino acids. Germline values: CDR1 DFQATT, CDR2 SNEGSKA (reference sequence).

The genes are TRBV18 and TRBJ2-5; no clear D gene. This CDR3 contains 13 residues. Looked up from germline, CDR1 is KGHSH and CDR2 is LQKENI. Trimming pared 3 bases from V and 5 bases from J, leaving 10 bases between. Here the CDR3 reads CASSPLVVETQYF. For the CDR3, the DNA is TGTGCCAGCTCACCCTTAGTAGTGGAGACCCAGTACTTC.